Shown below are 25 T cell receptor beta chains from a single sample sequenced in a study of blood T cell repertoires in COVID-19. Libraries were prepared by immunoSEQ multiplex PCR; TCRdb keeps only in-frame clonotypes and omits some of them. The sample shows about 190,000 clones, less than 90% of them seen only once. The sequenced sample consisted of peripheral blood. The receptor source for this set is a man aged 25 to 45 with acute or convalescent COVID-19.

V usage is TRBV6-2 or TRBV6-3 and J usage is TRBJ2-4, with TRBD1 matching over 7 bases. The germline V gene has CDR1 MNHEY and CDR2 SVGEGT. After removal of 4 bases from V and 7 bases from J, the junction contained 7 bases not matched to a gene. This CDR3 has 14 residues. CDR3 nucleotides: TGTGCCAGCAGTTTAACAGGGGTGGGGAACATTCAGTACTTC. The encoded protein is CASSLTGVGNIQYF.

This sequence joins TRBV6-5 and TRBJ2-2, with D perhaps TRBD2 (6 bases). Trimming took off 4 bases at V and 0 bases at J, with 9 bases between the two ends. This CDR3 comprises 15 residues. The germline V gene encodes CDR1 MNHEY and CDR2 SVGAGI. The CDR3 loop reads CASSSGGTNTGELFF. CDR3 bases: TGTGCCAGCAGTTCCGGAGGGACGAACACCGGGGAGCTGTTTTTT.

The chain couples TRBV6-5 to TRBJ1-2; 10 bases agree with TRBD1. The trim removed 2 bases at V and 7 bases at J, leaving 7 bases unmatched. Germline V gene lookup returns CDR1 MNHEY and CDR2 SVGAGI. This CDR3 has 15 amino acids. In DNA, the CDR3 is TGTGCCAGCAGTTACCGCTCAGGACAGGGGGGTGGCTACACCTTC. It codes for CASSYRSGQGGGYTF.

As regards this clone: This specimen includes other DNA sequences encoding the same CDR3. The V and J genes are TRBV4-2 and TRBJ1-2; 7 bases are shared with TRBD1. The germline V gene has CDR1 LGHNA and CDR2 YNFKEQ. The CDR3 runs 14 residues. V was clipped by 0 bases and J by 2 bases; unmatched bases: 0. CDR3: CASSQDRGNYGYTF. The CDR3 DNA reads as TGTGCCAGCAGCCAAGACAGGGGGAACTATGGCTACACCTTC.

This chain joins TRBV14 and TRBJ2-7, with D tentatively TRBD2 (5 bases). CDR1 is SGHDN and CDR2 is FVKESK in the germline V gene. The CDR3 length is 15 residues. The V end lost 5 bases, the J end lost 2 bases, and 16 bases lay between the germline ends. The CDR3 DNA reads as TGTGCCAGCAGCGACGGGGTCTCAATCGCCTACGAGCAGTACTTC. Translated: CASSDGVSIAYEQYF.

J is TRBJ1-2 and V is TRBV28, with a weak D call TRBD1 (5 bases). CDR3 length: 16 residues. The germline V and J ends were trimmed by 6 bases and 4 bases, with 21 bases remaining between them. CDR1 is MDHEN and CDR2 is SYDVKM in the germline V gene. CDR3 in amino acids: CASRTTSGNLGYGYTF. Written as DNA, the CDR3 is TGTGCCAGCAGAACTACGTCAGGGAATCTCGGCTATGGCTACACCTTC.

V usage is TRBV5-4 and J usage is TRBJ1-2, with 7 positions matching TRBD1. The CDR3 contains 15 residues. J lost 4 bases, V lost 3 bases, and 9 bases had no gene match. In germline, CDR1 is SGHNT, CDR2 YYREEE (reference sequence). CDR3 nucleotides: TGTGCCAGCAGCTCCCCGGGACAGAGCCTCTATGGCTACACCTTC. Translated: CASSSPGQSLYGYTF.

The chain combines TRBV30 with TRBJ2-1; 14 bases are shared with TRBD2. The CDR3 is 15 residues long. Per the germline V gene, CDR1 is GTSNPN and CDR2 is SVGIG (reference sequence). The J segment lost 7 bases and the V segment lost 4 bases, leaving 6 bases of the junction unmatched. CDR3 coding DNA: TGTGCCTGGACCCGACTAGCGGGGGGGATGAATGAGCAGTTCTTC. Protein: CAWTRLAGGMNEQFF.

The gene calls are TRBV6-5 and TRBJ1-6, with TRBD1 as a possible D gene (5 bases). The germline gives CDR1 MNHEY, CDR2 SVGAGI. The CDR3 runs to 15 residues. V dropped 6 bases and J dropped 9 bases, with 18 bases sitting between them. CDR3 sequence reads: CASSRWAQGGSPLHF. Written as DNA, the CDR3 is TGTGCCAGCAGCAGGTGGGCCCAGGGAGGTTCACCCCTCCACTTT.

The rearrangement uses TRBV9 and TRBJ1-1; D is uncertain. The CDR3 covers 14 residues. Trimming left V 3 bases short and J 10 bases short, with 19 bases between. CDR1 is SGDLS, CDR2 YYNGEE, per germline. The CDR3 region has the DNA TGTGCCAGCAGCGCCACGTGGGGAGACATTAGAGCTTTCTTT. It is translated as CASSATWGDIRAFF.

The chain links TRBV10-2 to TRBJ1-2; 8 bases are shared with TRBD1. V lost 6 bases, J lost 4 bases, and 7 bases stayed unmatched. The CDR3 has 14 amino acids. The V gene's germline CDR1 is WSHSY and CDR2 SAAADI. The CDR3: CASSRQGSSYGYTF. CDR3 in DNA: TGCGCCAGCAGCCGACAGGGGTCGAGCTATGGCTACACCTTC.

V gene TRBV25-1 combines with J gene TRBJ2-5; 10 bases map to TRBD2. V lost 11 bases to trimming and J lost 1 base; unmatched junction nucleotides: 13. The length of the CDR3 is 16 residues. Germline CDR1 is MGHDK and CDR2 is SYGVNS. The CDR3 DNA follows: TGTGCCCACCGCACCGTTAGCGGGGGGATCCAAGAGACCCAGTACTTC. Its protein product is CAHRTVSGGIQETQYF.

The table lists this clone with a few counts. This CDR3 is CASSLALAGLQETQYF. The CDR3 DNA is TGCGCCAGCAGCTTGGCCCTAGCGGGATTACAAGAGACCCAGTACTTC. V gene TRBV5-1 combines with J gene TRBJ2-5; the match to TRBD2 covers 9 bases. Germline assignment: CDR1 SGHRS and CDR2 YFSETQ. The CDR3 sequence is 16 residues long. V shed 0 bases, J shed 2 bases, and the junction held 5 bases outside the gene matches.

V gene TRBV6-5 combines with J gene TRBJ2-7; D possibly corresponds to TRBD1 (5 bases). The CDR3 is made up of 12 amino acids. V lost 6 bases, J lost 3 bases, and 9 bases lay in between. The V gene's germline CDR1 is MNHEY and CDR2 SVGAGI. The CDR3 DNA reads TGTGCCAGCAGCGATACAGGCTACGAGCAGTACTTC. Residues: CASSDTGYEQYF.

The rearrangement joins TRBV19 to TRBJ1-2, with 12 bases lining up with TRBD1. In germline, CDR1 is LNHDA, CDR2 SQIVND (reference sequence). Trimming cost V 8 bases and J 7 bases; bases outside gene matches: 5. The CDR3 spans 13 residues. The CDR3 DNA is TGTGCCAGTCTTCCGGGACAGGGGGCTGGCTACACCTTC. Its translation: CASLPGQGAGYTF. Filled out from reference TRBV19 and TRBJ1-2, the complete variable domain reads DGGITQSPKYLFRKEGQNVTLSCEQNLNHDAMYWYRQDPGQGLRLIYYSQIVNDFQKGDIAEGYSVSREKKESFPLTVTSAQKNPTAFYLCASLPGQGAGYTFGSGTRLTVV.

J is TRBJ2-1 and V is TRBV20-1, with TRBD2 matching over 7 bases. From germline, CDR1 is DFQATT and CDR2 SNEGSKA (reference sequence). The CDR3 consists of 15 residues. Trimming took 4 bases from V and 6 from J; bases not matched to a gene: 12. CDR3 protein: CSANDPGVAGNEQFF. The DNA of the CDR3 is TGCAGTGCTAATGACCCGGGCGTAGCGGGCAATGAGCAGTTCTTC.

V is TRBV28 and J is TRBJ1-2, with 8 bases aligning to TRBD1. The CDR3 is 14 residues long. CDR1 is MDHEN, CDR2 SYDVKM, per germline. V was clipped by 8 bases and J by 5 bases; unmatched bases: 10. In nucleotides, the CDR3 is TGTGCCAGCGCAGCAGGGGGCCGGGTTTATGGCTACACCTTC. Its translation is CASAAGGRVYGYTF.

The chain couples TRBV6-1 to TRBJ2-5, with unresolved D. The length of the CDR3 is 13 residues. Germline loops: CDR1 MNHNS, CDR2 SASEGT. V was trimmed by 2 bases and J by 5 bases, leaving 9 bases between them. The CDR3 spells CASSELSRETQYF. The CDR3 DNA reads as TGTGCCAGCAGTGAACTTAGCCGCGAGACCCAGTACTTC.

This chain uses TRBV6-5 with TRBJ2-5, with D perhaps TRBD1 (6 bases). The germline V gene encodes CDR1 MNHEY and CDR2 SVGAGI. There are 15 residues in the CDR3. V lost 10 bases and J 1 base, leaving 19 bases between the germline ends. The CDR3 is CATNSGTGSQETQYF. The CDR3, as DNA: TGTGCCACCAACTCGGGAACAGGGAGCCAAGAGACCCAGTACTTC.

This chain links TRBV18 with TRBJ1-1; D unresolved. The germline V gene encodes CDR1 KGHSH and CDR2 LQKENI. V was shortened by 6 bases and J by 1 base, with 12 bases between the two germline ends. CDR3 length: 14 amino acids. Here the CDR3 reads CASSSGSGNTEAFF. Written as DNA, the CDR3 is TGTGCCAGCTCTTCGGGAAGCGGGAACACTGAAGCTTTCTTT.

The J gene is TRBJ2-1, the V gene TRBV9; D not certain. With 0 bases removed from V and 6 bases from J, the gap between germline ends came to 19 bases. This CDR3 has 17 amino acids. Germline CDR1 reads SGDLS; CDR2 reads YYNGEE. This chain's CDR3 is CASSVVPSIQPGNEQFF. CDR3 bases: TGTGCCAGCAGCGTAGTCCCCAGTATCCAGCCGGGCAATGAGCAGTTCTTC.

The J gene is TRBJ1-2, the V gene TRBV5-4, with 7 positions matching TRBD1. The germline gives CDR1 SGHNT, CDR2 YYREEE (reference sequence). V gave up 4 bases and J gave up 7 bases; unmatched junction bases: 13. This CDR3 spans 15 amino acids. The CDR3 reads CASSENPRQGGGYTF. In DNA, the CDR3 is TGTGCCAGCAGCGAGAACCCAAGACAGGGCGGTGGCTACACCTTC.

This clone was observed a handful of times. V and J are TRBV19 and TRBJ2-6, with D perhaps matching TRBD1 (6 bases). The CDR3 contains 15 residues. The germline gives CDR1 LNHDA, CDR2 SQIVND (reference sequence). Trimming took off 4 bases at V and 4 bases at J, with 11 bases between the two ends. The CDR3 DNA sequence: TGTGCCAGTAGTAATCAGGGGCAAGGGGCCAACGTCCTGACTTTC. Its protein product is CASSNQGQGANVLTF.

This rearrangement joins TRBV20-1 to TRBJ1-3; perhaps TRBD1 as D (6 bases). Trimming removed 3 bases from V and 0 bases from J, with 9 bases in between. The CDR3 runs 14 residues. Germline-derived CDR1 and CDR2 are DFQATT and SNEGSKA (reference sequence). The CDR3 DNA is TGCAGTGCTAGTCAGGGGAGCTCTGGAAACACCATATATTTT. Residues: CSASQGSSGNTIYF.

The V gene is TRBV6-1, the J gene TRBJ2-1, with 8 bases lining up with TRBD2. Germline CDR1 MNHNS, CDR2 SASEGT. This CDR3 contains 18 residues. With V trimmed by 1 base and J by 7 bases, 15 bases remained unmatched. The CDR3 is CASSEVGREGGYRNEQFF. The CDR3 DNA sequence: TGTGCCAGCAGTGAAGTGGGACGGGAGGGAGGGTATAGGAATGAGCAGTTCTTC.